Sequencing of this T cell receptor beta chain was carried out in a study of shared clonotypes between healthy human individuals. Naive CD8 cells lacked CD45RO and underwent positive selection for CCR7, leaving out terminally differentiated effector memory CD45RA+ cells. This clone was recorded only once. Its antigen is currently unknown. Sequencing was performed with immunoSEQ multiplex PCR; in TCRdb, only in-frame clones are kept and a portion is missing. The sample gives around 2.1 million clones, 85% to 95% of which show up once; more than 1.5% is in the top ten. Germline assignment: CDR1 SEHNR and CDR2 FQNEAQ (reference sequence). The CDR3 extends over 15 amino acids. The V end lost 6 bases, the J end lost 2 bases, and 14 bases lay between the germline ends. Study-wide results and caveats: Among donors, clonotype sharing was expected to be affected by sequencing depth.

The source is a man between 18 and 35 years old in good health. Some clones in this sample may be carry-over from other donors' samples. The chain combines TRBV7-9 with TRBJ2-1, with D possibly being TRBD2 (6 bases). Material for sequencing was naive CD8+ T cells from PBMCs. For the CDR3, the DNA is TGTGCCAGCAGGGAGGGGAGCGGCCCCTACAATGAGCAGTTCTTC. This translates into CASREGSGPYNEQFF. Looking up the rest from reference TRBV7-9 and TRBJ2-1 gives the full variable domain: DTGVSQNPRHKITKRGQNVTFRCDPISEHNRLYWYRQTLGQGPEFLTYFQNEAQLEKSRLLSDRFSAERPKGSFSTLEIQRTEQGDSAMYLCASREGSGPYNEQFFGPGTRLTVL.